Following are 18 T cell receptor beta chains from one sample sequenced in a study of blood T cell repertoires in COVID-19. Here immunoSEQ multiplex PCR was the method, and the copy in TCRdb shows in-frame clones only, minus some. Found here are 250,000 to 400,000 clones, about 87% of them singletons; the top ten hold 1.5% to 2%. The sample taken for sequencing was peripheral blood. Every receptor here comes from a woman in her 30s with COVID-19, enrolled during active disease.

The gene calls are TRBV7-9 and TRBJ2-2; D gene unclear. Trimming stripped 4 bases from V and 0 bases from J, with 12 bases between. CDR3 length equals 16 residues. In germline, CDR1 is SEHNR, CDR2 FQNEAQ (reference sequence). The CDR3 spells CASSSRNDPNTGELFF. CDR3 bases: TGTGCCAGCAGCTCGCGGAACGACCCGAACACCGGGGAGCTGTTTTTT.

The chain combines TRBV23-1 with TRBJ1-2; D may be TRBD1 (5 bases). TRBV23-1 is flagged as an ORF with uncertain function. V was pared by 6 bases and J by 4 bases, with 9 bases between. The CDR3 spans 12 residues. The chain's CDR3 is CASSRALYGYTF. The CDR3 nucleotides are TGCGCCAGCAGCAGGGCTCTCTATGGCTACACCTTC.

This chain joins TRBV2 and TRBJ1-6; D gene ambiguous. The CDR3 contains 12 residues. Germline V gives CDR1 SNHLY, CDR2 FYNNEI. The V end lost 6 bases, the J end lost 8 bases, and 8 bases lay between the germline ends. CDR3 protein: CASSPLHSPLHF. In DNA, the CDR3 is TGTGCCAGCAGCCCACTACATTCACCCCTCCACTTT.

V is TRBV4-2 and J is TRBJ2-1; weak D call: TRBD1 (5 bases). Trimming cost V 4 bases and J 6 bases, with 16 bases left between them. Germline loops: CDR1 LGHNA, CDR2 YNFKEQ. The CDR3 contains 15 residues. CDR3 sequence (DNA): TGTGCCAGCAGCCCTACCCCACAGGCCCTCAATGAGCAGTTCTTC. Protein: CASSPTPQALNEQFF.

This chain uses TRBV5-1 with TRBJ2-5; the D gene is possibly TRBD2 (6 bases). V was trimmed by 2 bases and J by 2 bases, leaving 16 bases between them. The germline V gene encodes CDR1 SGHRS and CDR2 YFSETQ. This CDR3 is built from 16 residues. The CDR3 loop reads CASSLSSGAGQETQYF. The CDR3 DNA reads as TGCGCCAGCAGCTTATCTTCAGGTGCGGGACAAGAGACCCAGTACTTC. The whole variable domain, filled in from reference TRBV5-1 and TRBJ2-5, reads KAGVTQTPRYLIKTRGQQVTLSCSPISGHRSVSWYQQTPGQGLQFLFEYFSETQRNKGNFPGRFSGRQFSNSRSEMNVSTLELGDSALYLCASSLSSGAGQETQYFGPGTRLLVL.

The genes are TRBV3-1 (or the pseudogene TRBV3-2) and TRBJ2-3; TRBD2 agrees at 11 bases. Unmatched junction bases numbered 4, after V lost 8 bases and J lost 6 bases. The CDR3 runs 13 residues. Germline CDR1 reads LGHDT; CDR2 reads YNNKEL (reference sequence). The DNA of the CDR3 is TGTGCCAGCCGGGGACTAGCGGTGGATACGCAGTATTTT. Amino acids: CASRGLAVDTQYF.

The chain couples TRBV18 to TRBJ2-1; possibly TRBD1 for D (6 bases). Per germline, CDR1 KGHSH and CDR2 LQKENI. Trimming removed 1 base at V and 0 bases at J, with 10 bases between. This CDR3 region has 16 residues. Written as DNA, the CDR3 is TGTGCCAGCTCACCACTCGGACAGTACTCCTACAATGAGCAGTTCTTC. Protein product: CASSPLGQYSYNEQFF.

The chain carries TRBV7-9 and TRBJ2-7, with a weak D call TRBD1 (5 bases). This CDR3 has 15 residues. Between the trimmed V and J ends, which lost 5 bases and 3 bases, there was a span of 17 bases. Per the germline V gene, CDR1 is SEHNR and CDR2 is FQNEAQ (reference sequence). The CDR3 here is CASSPGQIGGYEQYV. The CDR3 region has the DNA TGTGCCAGCAGCCCAGGACAAATCGGCGGCTACGAGCAGTACGTC.

The V call is TRBV3-1 (or the pseudogene TRBV3-2), the J call TRBJ1-6, with D uncertain. CDR1 LGHDT and CDR2 YNNKEL come from the germline V gene (reference sequence). The CDR3 is made up of 14 amino acids. The ends were cut back, 2 bases at V and 7 bases at J, with 9 bases in the middle. CDR3 in amino acids: CASSQQAVNSPLHF. CDR3 bases: TGTGCCAGCAGCCAACAGGCTGTAAATTCACCCCTCCACTTT.

This clone was seen once. The rearrangement joins TRBV5-1 to TRBJ2-5, with 13 positions matching TRBD2. V gave up 4 bases and J gave up 5 bases; unmatched junction bases: 11. This CDR3 has 17 residues. Per the germline V gene, CDR1 is SGHRS and CDR2 is YFSETQ. The CDR3 nucleotides are TGCGCCAGCAGCCTATATACCGGGACTAGCGGGGCCGAGACCCAGTACTTC. Translation: CASSLYTGTSGAETQYF.

The chain employs TRBV29-1 and TRBJ2-3; D is unclear. Trimming pared 4 bases from V and 6 bases from J, leaving 5 bases between. The germline CDR1 and CDR2 sequences are SQVTM and ANQGSEA. This CDR3 is 10 amino acids long. The CDR3 is CSVGADTQYF. Written as DNA, the CDR3 is TGCAGCGTTGGGGCTGATACGCAGTATTTT.

As for this clone: Other DNA sequences of this sample code for an identical CDR3. The chain joins TRBV12-3 or TRBV12-4 to TRBJ1-6; D ambiguous. This CDR3 region has 12 residues. The V end was cut by 3 bases, the J end by 7 bases, with 4 bases between. CDR3 nucleotide sequence: TGTGCCAGCAGTTTGAGGAATTCACCCCTCCACTTT. It codes for CASSLRNSPLHF.

This chain connects TRBV13 to TRBJ2-1, with D tentatively TRBD1 (5 bases). CDR3 length equals 15 residues. Looked up from germline, CDR1 is PRHDT and CDR2 is FYEKMQ (reference sequence). The V and J ends lost 5 bases and 7 bases respectively, with 18 bases between them. Written as DNA, the CDR3 is TGTGCCAGCAGCCTTGGCGGCCAGGGTTCGAATGAGCAGTTCTTC. Residues: CASSLGGQGSNEQFF.

This chain uses TRBV15 with TRBJ1-2; D perhaps matches TRBD1 (5 bases). Germline loops: CDR1 LNHNV, CDR2 YYDKDF (reference sequence). Trimming cost V 0 bases and J 3 bases, with 14 bases left between them. The CDR3 totals 16 residues. This CDR3 reads CATSRDPGGGYYGYTF. CDR3 coding DNA: TGTGCCACCAGCAGAGATCCGGGGGGAGGCTACTATGGCTACACCTTC.

The J gene is TRBJ1-5, the V gene TRBV28; 7 bases agree with TRBD1. V was pared by 2 bases and J by 1 base, with 8 bases of the junction left unmatched. The germline CDR1 and CDR2 sequences are MDHEN and SYDVKM. This CDR3 is 17 amino acids long. CDR3 nucleotides: TGTGCCAGCAGTTTAATGGACATACAGGGGAGCAATCAGCCCCAGCATTTT. Translation: CASSLMDIQGSNQPQHF.

The chain is built from TRBV23-1 and TRBJ2-5; TRBD2 is a possible D gene (6 bases). TRBV23-1 is noted as an ORF with a role that remains uncertain. Deletions cut 0 bases from V and 1 base from J, with 15 bases between. The CDR3 is made up of 17 amino acids. The CDR3 DNA reads as TGCGCCAGCAGTCAATCTCCCGGGGGTGGGGGCCAAGAGACCCAGTACTTC. Translating gives CASSQSPGGGGQETQYF.

The chain carries TRBV6-5 and TRBJ2-2; D is perhaps TRBD2 (5 bases). The CDR3 sequence is 15 residues long. Germline loops: CDR1 MNHEY, CDR2 SVGAGI. V was pared by 5 bases and J by 4 bases, with 14 bases between. In DNA form, the CDR3 reads TGTGCCAGCAGTAGGCCGAGGGCAGGCACCGGGGAGCTGTTTTTT. This translates into CASSRPRAGTGELFF.

CDR3 sequence (DNA): TGTGCCAGCAGTTGGGACAGGGAGGTCACCGGGGAGCTGTTTTTT. It specifies CASSWDREVTGELFF. The chain recombines TRBV6-5 with TRBJ2-2, with 9 nucleotides matching TRBD1. With 4 bases clipped from V and 4 bases from J, the junction kept 4 bases outside the gene matches. Per the germline V gene, CDR1 is MNHEY and CDR2 is SVGAGI. The CDR3 is 15 residues long.